This is a list of T cell receptor beta chains from one sample in a study of cytomegalovirus exposure and HLA in healthy donors. Clones were sequenced by immunoSEQ multiplex PCR, and TCRdb holds only the in-frame ones, with some missing. The repertoire holds some 120,000 clones, with around 73% as singletons. Sample: PBMCs. The origin of the receptors is a woman aged 40-49 years in good health and CMV-seropositive. The CDR3 runs from the conserved cysteine through the conserved F or W. A D gene is named only where the DNA matches it firmly. Clone size, where shown, is once, few, many, or a class for clones that have expanded.

clone size	J gene	D gene	V gene	CDR3 protein	CDR3 DNA
few	TRBJ2-1	.	TRBV7-8	CASSLSGAYYNEQFF	TGTGCCAGCAGCTTATCTGGGGCGTACTACAATGAGCAGTTCTTC
few	TRBJ1-2	.	TRBV7-2	CASSLAPGAVWNGYTF	TGTGCCAGCAGCTTAGCGCCAGGGGCGGTATGGAATGGCTACACCTTC
.	TRBJ1-2	.	TRBV25-1	CASRTGGAEGTGYTF	TGTGCCAGCAGGACCGGGGGGGCGGAGGGGACGGGCTACACCTTC
.	TRBJ2-7	.	TRBV7-9	CASSSEIGGSSTYEQYF	TGTGCCAGCAGCTCCGAAATAGGAGGGTCCTCCACCTACGAGCAGTACTTC
.	TRBJ2-7	.	TRBV5-4	CASSLNQGRDEQYF	TGTGCCAGCAGCTTGAACCAGGGAAGGGACGAGCAGTACTTC
.	TRBJ2-5	TRBD2	TRBV5-1	CASSLETSGQKTQYF	TGCGCCAGCAGCTTGGAGACTAGCGGTCAAAAGACCCAGTACTTC
.	TRBJ1-1	.	TRBV6-5	CASSRDTEAFF	TGTGCCAGCAGTCGAGACACTGAAGCTTTCTTT
.	TRBJ1-2	.	TRBV7-2	CASSLWGRPTYGYTF	TGTGCCAGCAGCTTATGGGGGCGCCCGACTTATGGCTACACCTTC
.	TRBJ1-2	.	TRBV6-1	CASSTAGVGYGYTF	TGTGCCAGCTCTACCGCGGGGGTAGGCTATGGCTACACCTTC
.	TRBJ1-5	TRBD1	TRBV6-1	CAGKTGSNQPQHF	TGTGCCGGCAAGACAGGGAGCAATCAGCCCCAGCATTTT
.	TRBJ1-1	.	TRBV6-6	CASRDQGTTEAFF	TGTGCCAGCAGAGACCAGGGAACCACTGAAGCTTTCTTT
.	TRBJ1-1	.	TRBV7-3	CASSQQGMDPEAFF	TGTGCCAGCAGCCAACAGGGAATGGACCCTGAAGCTTTCTTT
.	TRBJ1-4	TRBD1	TRBV5-6	CASSSPGTGHNEKLFF	TGTGCCAGCAGCTCACCCGGGACAGGGCATAATGAAAAACTGTTTTTT
.	TRBJ1-1	.	TRBV6-1	CASSVTHGVVEAFF	TGTGCCAGCAGCGTCACGCACGGGGTGGTTGAAGCTTTCTTT
few	TRBJ1-1	TRBD1	TRBV9	CASSAGVGQGNTEAFF	TGTGCCAGCAGCGCCGGGGTCGGACAGGGCAACACTGAAGCTTTCTTT
.	TRBJ1-1	TRBD1	TRBV7-2	CASSPDRGRSRNTEAFF	TGTGCCAGCAGCCCCGACAGGGGGCGTTCCCGGAACACTGAAGCTTTCTTT
few	TRBJ2-5	TRBD1	TRBV5-6	CASSFYRGETQYF	TGTGCCAGCAGTTTTTACAGGGGAGAGACCCAGTACTTC
.	TRBJ2-1	TRBD1	TRBV4-3	CASSQSLGQGDNEQFF	TGCGCCAGCAGCCAATCCCTAGGACAGGGGGACAATGAGCAGTTCTTC
.	TRBJ2-1	.	TRBV5-1	CASSSTLQGVPYNEQFF	TGCGCCAGCAGCTCCACTCTTCAGGGTGTCCCCTACAATGAGCAGTTCTTC
.	TRBJ1-4	TRBD1	TRBV12-5	CASGPGTGGGGEKLFF	TGTGCTAGTGGACCCGGGACAGGGGGCGGAGGTGAAAAACTGTTTTTT
.	TRBJ1-2	TRBD1	TRBV6-1	CASGDRFSNYGYTF	TGTGCCAGCGGGGACAGGTTTTCAAACTATGGCTACACCTTC
.	TRBJ1-2	TRBD1	TRBV15	CATSRVGRGDGGGYTF	TGTGCCACCAGCAGAGTCGGCAGGGGGGACGGGGGTGGCTACACCTTC
.	TRBJ2-7	TRBD2	TRBV10-3	CAISESGTGGTYEQYF	TGTGCCATCAGTGAGTCTGGGACGGGGGGTACCTACGAGCAGTACTTC
few	TRBJ2-5	TRBD2	TRBV2	CASNLLAAQETQYF	TGTGCCAGCAACCTACTAGCGGCTCAAGAGACCCAGTACTTC
.	TRBJ1-6	TRBD1	TRBV28	CASSFLDRERSPLHF	TGTGCCAGCAGTTTCTTGGACAGGGAAAGATCACCCCTCCACTTT
once	TRBJ1-2	TRBD1	TRBV2	CASDRDRGYGYTF	TGTGCCAGTGACAGGGACAGGGGCTATGGCTACACCTTC
.	TRBJ2-7	.	TRBV13	CASSRMMAGTSSYEQYF	TGTGCCAGCAGCCGAATGATGGCGGGGACGAGCTCCTACGAGCAGTACTTC
.	TRBJ2-1	TRBD2	TRBV25-1	CASRDTSGGIEQFF	TGTGCCAGCAGGGACACTAGCGGGGGGATTGAGCAGTTCTTC
few	TRBJ2-1	.	TRBV29-1	CSGQSGEQFF	TGCAGCGGCCAGAGCGGTGAGCAGTTCTTC
.	TRBJ1-5	.	TRBV5-6	CASSLGALQPQHF	TGTGCCAGCAGCTTGGGGGCCCTCCAGCCCCAGCATTTT
.	TRBJ2-5	.	TRBV7-2	CASSLVGLTEETQYF	TGTGCCAGCAGCTTAGTCGGTCTCACGGAGGAGACCCAGTACTTC
once	TRBJ1-2	.	TRBV18	CASSPQGSGGYGYTF	TGTGCCAGCTCCCCGCAGGGGTCGGGAGGATATGGCTACACCTTC
.	TRBJ2-7	.	TRBV6-5	CASRDSTISYEQYF	TGTGCCAGCAGGGACAGCACTATCTCCTACGAGCAGTACTTC
few	TRBJ2-7	.	TRBV11-2	CASSLGDNVYEQYF	TGTGCCAGCAGCTTAGGAGACAACGTTTACGAGCAGTACTTC
.	TRBJ2-7	.	TRBV5-1	CASRPSGIPGHEQYF	TGCGCCAGCCGACCCTCCGGGATCCCAGGTCACGAGCAGTACTTC
.	TRBJ1-1	.	TRBV7-8	CASRVGVYTEAFF	TGTGCCAGCAGGGTCGGGGTTTACACTGAAGCTTTCTTT
.	TRBJ1-2	.	TRBV7-9	CASSQTRGYTF	TGTGCCAGCAGCCAAACGAGGGGCTACACCTTC
.	TRBJ2-4	.	TRBV7-2	CASSPKTPLAKNIQYF	TGTGCCAGCAGCCCTAAAACCCCACTAGCCAAAAACATTCAGTACTTC
few	TRBJ2-5	.	TRBV23-1	CASSQSRGRGQETQYF	TGCGCCAGCAGTCAATCGAGGGGCAGGGGACAAGAGACCCAGTACTTC
few	TRBJ1-4	TRBD1	TRBV5-1	CASSSGQVGEKLFF	TGCGCCAGCAGCTCCGGACAGGTTGGTGAAAAACTGTTTTTT
.	TRBJ1-6	.	TRBV10-3	CAISGRPGGDYNSPLHF	TGTGCCATCAGTGGGCGGCCCGGGGGGGACTATAATTCACCCCTCCACTTT
.	TRBJ2-7	TRBD1	TRBV6-1	CASSDRHTGGSYEQYF	TGTGCCAGCAGTGACCGTCATACAGGGGGCTCCTACGAGCAGTACTTC
.	TRBJ1-5	.	TRBV7-2	CASSLPGQPQHF	TGTGCCAGCAGCTTACCCGGGCAGCCCCAGCATTTT
.	TRBJ2-1	TRBD1	TRBV4-3	CASSPKDRSSYNEQFF	TGCGCCAGCAGCCCCAAGGACAGGAGCTCCTACAATGAGCAGTTCTTC
.	TRBJ2-1	TRBD2	TRBV7-2	CASSLDSRLAGGDNEQFF	TGTGCCAGCAGCTTAGATTCGAGACTAGCGGGGGGAGACAATGAGCAGTTCTTC